Shown below are 9 T cell receptor beta chains from a single sample sequenced in a study of CD8 T cells in Susac syndrome. The authors reverse transcribed 0.5 to 1 ug RNA with random hexamers. One entry per CDR3 protein results from TCRdb running MiXCR on the immunoSEQ multiplex PCR reads. This table holds some 63,000 distinct CDR3 sequences, over 85% found once. The sample was CD8+ T cells from PBMCs. These TCRs come from a human donor with multiple sclerosis.

This clonotype was counted only a few times. This chain links TRBV18 with TRBJ2-1; D is perhaps TRBD1 or TRBD2 (5 bases each). Germline loops: CDR1 KGHSH, CDR2 LQKENI. V was cut by 4 bases and J by 6 bases, with 7 bases left in between. The CDR3 has 12 residues. The CDR3 nucleotides are TGTGCCAGCTCACTCGGGGCCAATGAGCAGTTCTTC. The encoded protein is CASSLGANEQFF.

This chain joins TRBV10-2 and TRBJ2-6; a weak D match, TRBD1 (6 bases). Germline V lookup: CDR1 WSHSY, CDR2 SAAADI. CDR3 length: 14 residues. Trimming took off 7 bases at V and 2 bases at J, with 9 bases between the two ends. The CDR3 DNA sequence: TGCGCCAGCATTACAGGGACTGGGGCCAACGTCCTGACTTTC. Protein product: CASITGTGANVLTF.

This clonotype was counted once. This chain connects TRBV6-6 to TRBJ2-7; D unclear. The CDR3 is 12 amino acids. CDR1 and CDR2 (germline): MNHNY, SVGAGI (reference sequence). The V and J ends lost 2 bases and 5 bases respectively, with 7 bases between them. CDR3 in amino acids: CASSYSSNEQYF. The CDR3 DNA sequence: TGTGCCAGCAGTTACAGTTCCAACGAGCAGTACTTC.

This clonotype was observed a single time. The CDR3, as DNA: TGCGCCAGCAGCCAAGATCTCAGCAGGGATCAGCCCCAGCATTTT. Translation: CASSQDLSRDQPQHF. The chain employs TRBV4-3 and TRBJ1-5; possibly TRBD1 for D (5 bases). Germline CDR1 is LGHNA and CDR2 is YSLEER. This CDR3 spans 15 amino acids. V lost 0 bases to trimming and J lost 5 bases, with 11 bases between them.

The sample holds one count of this clonotype. The chain is built from TRBV4-1 and TRBJ2-1, with 9 bases fitting TRBD2. There are 14 residues in the CDR3. Germline CDR1 is MGHRA and CDR2 is YSYEKL. Trimming removed 8 bases from V and 0 bases from J; junction bases left unmatched: 2. CDR3 region: CASRTSDSYNEQFF. Written as DNA, the CDR3 is TGCGCCAGCCGGACTAGCGACTCCTACAATGAGCAGTTCTTC.

The rearrangement uses TRBV28 and TRBJ1-4, with a weak D call TRBD1 (6 bases). In germline, CDR1 is MDHEN, CDR2 SYDVKM. V lost 2 bases and J lost 6, with 10 bases in between. This CDR3 has 14 amino acids. The CDR3 DNA is TGTGCCAGCAGTTTACTGGGGGCGGATGAAAAACTGTTTTTT. This codes for CASSLLGADEKLFF.

This chain connects TRBV13 to TRBJ1-5; D is undetermined. V was trimmed by 2 bases and J by 1 base, leaving 9 bases between them. Germline V lookup: CDR1 PRHDT, CDR2 FYEKMQ (reference sequence). The CDR3 sequence is 15 residues long. This CDR3 reads CASSLRWESNQPQHF. Here the CDR3 DNA reads TGTGCCAGCAGCTTAAGGTGGGAGAGCAATCAGCCCCAGCATTTT.

V gene TRBV3-1 combines with J gene TRBJ1-1, with a possible D match to TRBD1 (5 bases). Germline loops: CDR1 LGHDT, CDR2 YNNKEL (reference sequence). There are 14 residues in the CDR3. The ends were cut back, 4 bases at V and 4 bases at J, with 13 bases in the middle. CDR3 in DNA: TGTGCCAGCAGCCGGGACTTTAGGGGCACTGAAGCTTTCTTT. Its translation: CASSRDFRGTEAFF.

J is TRBJ1-1 and V is TRBV27; D possibly corresponds to TRBD1 (5 bases). The V end was cut by 1 base, the J end by 4 bases, with 16 bases between. Germline loops: CDR1 MNHEY, CDR2 SMNVEV (reference sequence). This CDR3 contains 16 residues. CDR3 nucleotides: TGTGCCAGCAGTTTATTAGGGGCAGGTATAGGCACTGAAGCTTTCTTT. This sequence encodes CASSLLGAGIGTEAFF.